This T cell receptor (beta chain) was profiled in a study of T-cell reconstitution after alpha-beta-depleted transplantation in children (dated by TCRdb to between 2015 and 2016). Notes on the research overall: Using TCR repertoire profiling, the study followed T-cell immune reconstitution in a quantitative way in children after TCRalphabeta/CD19-depleted allogeneic hematopoietic cell transplantation. Broad study findings and their caveats: Apparently early alphabetaT-cell count recovery about two months after transplant reportedly relied on only several hundred rapidly expanded clones derived from non-depleted graft cells. In some patients, the high TCRbeta diversity seen at day 60 was put down to recipient T cells and intrathymic progenitors that had survived conditioning. Over subsequent months, a decline in hyperexpanded clone frequencies was noted, and after one year, T-cell counts and TCRbeta diversity were mostly ascribed to newly produced T cells.

The CDR3 contains 15 residues, cysteine and phenylalanine counted. The CDR3 DNA has 45 bases and is translated from base 1. The germline V gene encodes CDR1 SNHLY and CDR2 FYNNEI. There are many counts of this clonotype. Its specific antigen is unknown. A junction end diverges from the germline sequence, so it may reflect a read error. This specimen's treatment or condition label, per the study, means: allogeneic hematopoietic cell transplantation with graft depleted of TCRalphabeta T cells and CD19 B cells. Transplant recipients were children who received TCRalphabeta/CD19-depleted allogeneic hematopoietic cell grafts. The method behind the library was PCR. Instrument used: Illumina HiSeq 2500. TCR libraries were prepared with molecular barcoding, using unique molecular identifiers to normalize TCRbeta repertoire quantification. In TCRdb, the public reads were trimmed at Q25 with fastp and aligned with MiXCR, with productive beta chains retained. When rows share a CDR3 protein, they turn into one entry using the most common DNA and genes. For this sample the table gives 530,000 or so distinct CDR3 sequences, of which more than 20% were detected only once. Of the sample, just over 35% falls within the top ten clones.

The sample was PBMCs, taken before TCRalphabeta/CD19-depleted stem cell transplant. The sequence derives from a boy in the first two years of life with Wiskott-Aldrich syndrome, due to receive a stem cell transplant. This chain is built from TRBV2 and TRBJ2-1; TRBD1 matches 8 bases in the middle. The DNA sequence is TGTGCCAGCAGGGAAGACAGGGGCTCCTACAATGAGCAGTTCTTC. Its translation is CASREDRGSYNEQFF.